This passage covers 3 T cell receptor beta chains from one sample sequenced in a study of T cells in Graves' hyperthyroidism and ophthalmopathy. RNA transcripts provided the source from which TCR beta CDR3 regions were amplified. The HTBI primer set served for first-round RT-PCR of the TCR CDR3. TCRdb reprocessed the multiplex PCR reads via MiXCR and lists one record per CDR3 protein. The repertoire has approximately 590,000 distinct CDR3 sequences, around 45% of them found once; the top ten carry roughly 8.2%. Material for sequencing was peripheral blood or thyroid tissue (not recorded which). The receptor set was obtained from a woman aged 18-29 years with Graves' hyperthyroidism.

At least ten counts were recorded for this clonotype. The chain links TRBV10-3 to TRBJ1-1; D may be TRBD1 (6 bases). V was shortened by 7 bases and J by 4 bases, with 7 bases between the two germline ends. The CDR3 is 11 residues long. Looked up from germline, CDR1 is ENHRY and CDR2 is SYGVKD. DNA for the CDR3: TGTGCCATCATGGGGGCCACTGAAGCTTTCTTT. Translation: CAIMGATEAFF.

This clonotype was seen only once. An end of the junction does not agree with germline; a read error may underlie this. The chain is built from TRBV12-3 or TRBV12-4 and TRBJ2-5, with D possibly being TRBD1 (6 bases). The CDR3 length is 14 residues. CDR3 coding DNA: TGTGCCAGCAGTAGACGGACAGATCAAGGGACCCAGTACTTC. This gives the protein CASSRRTDQGTQYF.

There are a few counts of this clonotype. This chain connects TRBV19 to TRBJ1-6; D remains unclear. CDR3 length equals 14 residues. Germline assignment: CDR1 LNHDA and CDR2 SQIVND (reference sequence). The germline V and J ends were trimmed by 7 bases and 0 bases, with 7 bases remaining between them. The CDR3 is CASKGSSYNSPLHF. The CDR3 nucleotides read TGTGCCAGTAAAGGGAGCTCCTATAATTCACCCCTCCACTTT. The variable domain in full, with the rest retrieved from reference TRBV19 and TRBJ1-6, is DGGITQSPKYLFRKEGQNVTLSCEQNLNHDAMYWYRQDPGQGLRLIYYSQIVNDFQKGDIAEGYSVSREKKESFPLTVTSAQKNPTAFYLCASKGSSYNSPLHFGNGTRLTVT.